One sample yielded the 4 T cell receptor beta chains listed below, sequenced in a study of OX40 agonist ivuxolimab in advanced cancers. The assay was immunoSEQ multiplex PCR, and TCRdb's table has in-frame clones only and misses some. This sample has roughly 59,000 clones, with approximately 88% found just once. This specimen consisted of CD4+ or CD8+ T cells sorted from blood, obtained in a trial of the OX40 agonist ivuxolimab. These receptors came from an adult with an advanced solid tumor such as melanoma, head and neck, liver or kidney cancer.

This rearrangement joins TRBV5-1 to TRBJ2-2, with a tentative D call TRBD2 (6 bases). Trimming pared 4 bases from V and 7 bases from J, leaving 17 bases between. The length of the CDR3 is 15 residues. The germline gives CDR1 SGHRS, CDR2 YFSETQ. The CDR3 reads CASSPSEGVVGELFF. The CDR3 DNA reads as TGCGCCAGCAGCCCCTCGGAGGGAGTTGTCGGGGAGCTGTTTTTT.

The chain joins TRBV5-4 to TRBJ2-5; 15 positions match TRBD2. The CDR3 runs to 17 residues. V dropped 4 bases and J dropped 2; count of bases not matched to a gene: 6. Germline lookup yields CDR1 SGHNT and CDR2 YYREEE (reference sequence). CDR3 sequence (DNA): TGTGCCAGCAGCCGAGGGACTAGCGGGAGGTCTCAAGAGACCCAGTACTTC. Translating gives CASSRGTSGRSQETQYF.

The CDR3 DNA is TGTGCCAGCAGCCCCGAGGACAGCAATCAGCCCCAGCATTTT. This gives the protein CASSPEDSNQPQHF. The gene calls are TRBV7-8 and TRBJ1-5; D ambiguous. The CDR3 covers 14 residues. In germline, CDR1 is SGHVS, CDR2 FQNEAQ. Trimming shortened V by 5 bases and J by 1 base, and 9 bases separated the two germline ends.

This chain joins TRBV19 and TRBJ2-3, with a possible D match to TRBD1 (6 bases). Germline-derived CDR1 and CDR2 are LNHDA and SQIVND (reference sequence). Trimming pared 4 bases from V and 1 base from J, leaving 15 bases between. The CDR3 is 16 residues long. The CDR3 loop is CASSRTAAARTDTQYF. DNA for the CDR3: TGTGCCAGTAGTAGGACAGCCGCTGCCCGCACAGATACGCAGTATTTT.